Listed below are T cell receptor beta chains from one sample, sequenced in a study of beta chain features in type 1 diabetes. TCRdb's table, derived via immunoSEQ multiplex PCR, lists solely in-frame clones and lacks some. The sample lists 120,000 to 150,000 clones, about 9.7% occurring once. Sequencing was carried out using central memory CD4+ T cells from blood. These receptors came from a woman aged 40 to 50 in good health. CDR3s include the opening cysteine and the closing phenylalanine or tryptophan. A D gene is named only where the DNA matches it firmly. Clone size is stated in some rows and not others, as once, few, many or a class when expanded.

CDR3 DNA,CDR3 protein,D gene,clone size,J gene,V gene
TGTGCCAGCTCACCGACTGAGACAGCTACCTATGGCTACACCTTC,CASSPTETATYGYTF,-,few,TRBJ1-2,TRBV18
TGTGCCAGCAGCCAAGGGACAGGGGGCCCTCAGGAGCAGTACTTC,CASSQGTGGPQEQYF,TRBD1,-,TRBJ2-7,TRBV11-2
TGTGCCAGCAGCTTGACCGGGACAGGGGAAGAGACCCAGTACTTC,CASSLTGTGEETQYF,TRBD1,-,TRBJ2-5,TRBV7-2
TGTGCCAGCAGGATAACGGGAGGCCCAGATACGCAGTATTTT,CASRITGGPDTQYF,TRBD2,many,TRBJ2-3,TRBV6-1
TGCGCCAGCAGCCCCGAAACAGGAATGAACACTGAAGCTTTCTTT,CASSPETGMNTEAFF,-,few,TRBJ1-1,TRBV5-1
TGTGCCAGCAGTGAAGAACTTATTAGCCGGAATGAGCAGTTCTTC,CASSEELISRNEQFF,-,few,TRBJ2-1,TRBV6-1
TGTGCCAGCAGTTTCTCCGGGACACAGAAAGAGACCCAGTACTTC,CASSFSGTQKETQYF,-,many,TRBJ2-5,TRBV28
TGTGCCAGCAGCTTGCATGTAGGAGAACCTTTCTTT,CASSLHVGEPFF,-,few,TRBJ1-1,TRBV5-4
TGTGCCAGCAGTGGGACAGCTGGAAACACCATATATTTT,CASSGTAGNTIYF,-,few,TRBJ1-3,TRBV6-1
TGTGCCAGCCGCGGACAGATCAACACCGGGGAGCTGTTTTTT,CASRGQINTGELFF,-,-,TRBJ2-2,TRBV2
TGCGCCAGCAGCCCAGCGGGGGAGGCAGAGACCCAGTACTTC,CASSPAGEAETQYF,TRBD2,many,TRBJ2-5,TRBV5-1
TGTGCCAGCAGCCCTCAAATGGGGGACATTGAGGGCTACACCTTC,CASSPQMGDIEGYTF,-,-,TRBJ1-2,TRBV9
TGTGCCAGCAGCCTACTAGCGGGGGCCACCGGGGAGCTGTTTTTT,CASSLLAGATGELFF,TRBD2,few,TRBJ2-2,TRBV10-3
TGTGCCAGCACCCCTCTTAACTATGGCTACACCTTC,CASTPLNYGYTF,-,few,TRBJ1-2,TRBV6-1
TGCGCCAGCAGCCAAGAGGGCCAGTCCCCGAAGCTGTTTTTT,CASSQEGQSPKLFF,-,-,TRBJ2-2,TRBV4-1
TGTGCCAGCAGCAACGACGACAGCCTGAGGCATACGCAGTATTTT,CASSNDDSLRHTQYF,-,few,TRBJ2-3,TRBV9
TGTGCCAGTAGTATATTGGGGGCGCCTACCGGGGAGCTGTTTTTT,CASSILGAPTGELFF,-,few,TRBJ2-2,TRBV19
TGCGCCATTCAGCCGGGACAGGGTCTCACTGAAGCTTTCTTT,CAIQPGQGLTEAFF,TRBD1,-,TRBJ1-1,TRBV10-2
TGTGCCAGCAGTCGGGATCCACGTAGCTCCTACGAGCAGTACTTC,CASSRDPRSSYEQYF,-,-,TRBJ2-7,TRBV2
TGTGCCAGCAGTACAGACCCCGCCCGGGGCAGTGGGGGGGACACTGAAGCTTTCTTT,CASSTDPARGSGGDTEAFF,-,few,TRBJ1-1,TRBV27
TGTGCCACCAGCAGAGGTCAGACAGGAAATGAAAAACTGTTTTTT,CATSRGQTGNEKLFF,-,-,TRBJ1-4,TRBV15
TGCGCCAGCAGCCAGTCCTACAGGGCTAACTATGGCTACACCTTC,CASSQSYRANYGYTF,-,once,TRBJ1-2,TRBV4-3
TGTGCCAGCAGCTTAAGGTCCCAGGGGCACAATCAGCCCCAGCATTTT,CASSLRSQGHNQPQHF,-,few,TRBJ1-5,TRBV7-8
TGTGCCAGCATGCCGGGGGGGCCGGCAGATACGCAGTATTTT,CASMPGGPADTQYF,TRBD2,-,TRBJ2-3,TRBV7-2
TGTGCCAGCAGCAGGACTAGCGGGGCCTCCTACGAGCAGTACTTC,CASSRTSGASYEQYF,TRBD2,many,TRBJ2-7,TRBV7-2
TGTGCCATCAGTGAGTCTCTAGGACAGGGGAGCTCCTATAATTCACCCCTCCACTTT,CAISESLGQGSSYNSPLHF,TRBD1,-,TRBJ1-6,TRBV10-3
TGCGCCAGCAGCTTGGACGCGGGGGCGAATTCACCCCTCCACTTT,CASSLDAGANSPLHF,-,-,TRBJ1-6,TRBV5-1
TGTGCCAGCAGGTCCTCCATACAGGGAAAGAGCGAGCAGTACTTC,CASRSSIQGKSEQYF,-,-,TRBJ2-7,TRBV7-2
TGTGCCAGCGCAAGGAGGGGAGGTGGTGAGACCCAGTACTTC,CASARRGGGETQYF,-,few,TRBJ2-5,TRBV19
TGTGCCAGCAGATGGGCCGTGATCTTCCAAGAGACCCAGTACTTC,CASRWAVIFQETQYF,-,-,TRBJ2-5,TRBV6-4
TGCGCCAGCAGCCAAGAACCCCCCGGGGGTTACAATGAAAAACTGTTTTTT,CASSQEPPGGYNEKLFF,-,few,TRBJ1-4,TRBV4-3
TGTGCCAGCAGCACGGACAGCCAGCGGGAGGCTTTCTTT,CASSTDSQREAFF,-,many,TRBJ1-1,TRBV7-2
TGTGCCAGCAGACCGACTAGCGGGGGTTACTATACGCAGTATTTT,CASRPTSGGYYTQYF,TRBD2,-,TRBJ2-3,TRBV7-2
TGTGCCAGCAGCCGAGCGGGACAGGGGGCGCGGGCTTTCTTT,CASSRAGQGARAFF,TRBD1,-,TRBJ1-1,TRBV7-2
TGTGCCAGCAGTTGGGGCGGGGCGAACACCGGGGAGCTGTTTTTT,CASSWGGANTGELFF,-,many,TRBJ2-2,TRBV6-1
TGTGCCAGTACCGAACTAGCGAACACTCTGAACAATGAGCAGTTCTTC,CASTELANTLNNEQFF,TRBD2,few,TRBJ2-1,TRBV19
TGCAGCGTCGAAGGACAGGGGACTGGAAACACCATATATTTT,CSVEGQGTGNTIYF,TRBD1,-,TRBJ1-3,TRBV29-1
TGTGCCAGCAGCTGGGGACAGGGAGACACTGAAGCTTTCTTT,CASSWGQGDTEAFF,TRBD1,few,TRBJ1-1,TRBV7-9
TGTGCCAGCAGCATCTCCCGGGGGGAGACCCAGTACTTC,CASSISRGETQYF,-,-,TRBJ2-5,TRBV5-6
TGCGCCAGCAGCCAAGAGGACAGGGGGTATCATGGCTACACCTTC,CASSQEDRGYHGYTF,TRBD1,-,TRBJ1-2,TRBV4-1
TGCGCCAGCAGCTTGCTGAACAGTTTGAACACTGAAGCTTTCTTT,CASSLLNSLNTEAFF,-,few,TRBJ1-1,TRBV5-1
TGTGCTAGTGGTTTGGTACGTCCTAGCGGAATCCAAGAGACCCAGTACTTC,CASGLVRPSGIQETQYF,TRBD2,-,TRBJ2-5,TRBV12-5
TGTGCCAGCAGCGTAGCTTTACAGGGTGGAGGCTACACCTTC,CASSVALQGGGYTF,-,few,TRBJ1-2,TRBV9
TGCGCCAGCAGCTTGAGCCCACAGGGGGCGAGTACTGAAGCTTTCTTT,CASSLSPQGASTEAFF,TRBD1,few,TRBJ1-1,TRBV5-1
TGTGCCAGCAGCACCGGACAGGTTAATGAAAAACTGTTTTTT,CASSTGQVNEKLFF,TRBD1,few,TRBJ1-4,TRBV14
TGTGCCAGCAGTTCAGACAGGACCTCTAGTGAGCAGTACTTC,CASSSDRTSSEQYF,-,-,TRBJ2-7,TRBV7-2
TGCAGCGTTGGGGGGCAAGAAAACTATGGCTACACCTTC,CSVGGQENYGYTF,-,-,TRBJ1-2,TRBV29-1
TGTGCCAGCAGCCCCAACGGGGACAGGGGGAATGAGCAGTTCTTC,CASSPNGDRGNEQFF,TRBD1,-,TRBJ2-1,TRBV11-2
TGTGCCATCAGTGAGGGACAGGGGTACGAGCAGTACTTC,CAISEGQGYEQYF,TRBD1,-,TRBJ2-7,TRBV10-3
TGTGCCAGCAGCCCCGCCCGGCTAGCGGACACAGATACGCAGTATTTT,CASSPARLADTDTQYF,TRBD2,few,TRBJ2-3,TRBV7-2
TGTGCCAGCAGGAGGGGGAATATAGCGAGCAATCAGCCCCAGCATTTT,CASRRGNIASNQPQHF,-,few,TRBJ1-5,TRBV27